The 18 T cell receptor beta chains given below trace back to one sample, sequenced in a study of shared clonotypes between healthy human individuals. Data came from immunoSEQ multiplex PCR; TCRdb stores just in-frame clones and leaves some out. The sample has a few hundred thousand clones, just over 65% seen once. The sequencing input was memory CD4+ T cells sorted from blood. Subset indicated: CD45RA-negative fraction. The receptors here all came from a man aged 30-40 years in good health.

CDR3 region: CASSWPGQGANEQFF. CDR3 in DNA: TGCGCCAGCAGCTGGCCGGGACAGGGGGCTAATGAGCAGTTCTTC. The chain is built from TRBV5-1 and TRBJ2-1; TRBD1 aligns across 12 bases. CDR3 length: 15 amino acids. V shed 3 bases and J 7 bases; nucleotides not matched to a gene: 5. Germline V gene lookup returns CDR1 SGHRS and CDR2 YFSETQ. Looking up the rest from reference TRBV5-1 and TRBJ2-1 gives the full variable domain: KAGVTQTPRYLIKTRGQQVTLSCSPISGHRSVSWYQQTPGQGLQFLFEYFSETQRNKGNFPGRFSGRQFSNSRSEMNVSTLELGDSALYLCASSWPGQGANEQFFGPGTRLTVL.

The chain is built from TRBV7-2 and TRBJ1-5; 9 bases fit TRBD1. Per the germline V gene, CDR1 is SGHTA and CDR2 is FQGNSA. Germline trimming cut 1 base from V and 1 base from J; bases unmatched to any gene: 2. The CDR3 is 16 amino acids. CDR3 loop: CASSLGDRVSNQPQHF. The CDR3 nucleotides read TGTGCCAGCAGCTTAGGGGACAGGGTCAGCAATCAGCCCCAGCATTTT.

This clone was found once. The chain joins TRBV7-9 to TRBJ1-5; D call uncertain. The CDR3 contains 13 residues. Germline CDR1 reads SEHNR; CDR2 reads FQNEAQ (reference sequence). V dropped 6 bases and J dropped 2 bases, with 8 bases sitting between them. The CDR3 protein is CASSLRGNQPQHF. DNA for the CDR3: TGTGCCAGCAGTTTGCGAGGCAATCAGCCCCAGCATTTT.

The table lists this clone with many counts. CDR3 protein: CASSFSGRAGELFF. CDR3 nucleotides: TGTGCCAGCAGCTTTAGCGGGAGGGCCGGGGAGCTGTTTTTT. J is TRBJ2-2 and V is TRBV7-9, with 11 bases that match TRBD2. The CDR3 has 14 amino acids. Germline CDR1 and CDR2: SEHNR and FQNEAQ (reference sequence). The junction had 0 bases not matched to a gene; V was cut back by 3 bases and J by 6 bases.

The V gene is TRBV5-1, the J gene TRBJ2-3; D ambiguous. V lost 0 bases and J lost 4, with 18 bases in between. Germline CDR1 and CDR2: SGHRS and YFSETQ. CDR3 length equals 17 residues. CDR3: CASSLDPSPLSPDTQYF. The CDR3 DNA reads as TGCGCCAGCAGCTTGGACCCGTCCCCTCTGTCTCCAGATACGCAGTATTTT. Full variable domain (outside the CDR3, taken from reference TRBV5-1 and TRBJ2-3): KAGVTQTPRYLIKTRGQQVTLSCSPISGHRSVSWYQQTPGQGLQFLFEYFSETQRNKGNFPGRFSGRQFSNSRSEMNVSTLELGDSALYLCASSLDPSPLSPDTQYFGPGTRLTVL.

The CDR3 region has the DNA TGTGCCAGCAGTTTGACAGGGCCGAACACTGAAGCTTTCTTT. Its translation is CASSLTGPNTEAFF. The V and J genes are TRBV28 and TRBJ1-1; 7 bases fit TRBD1. The germline V gene has CDR1 MDHEN and CDR2 SYDVKM. The CDR3 consists of 14 residues. Losses at the gene ends were 3 bases for V and 1 base for J; bases not matched to a gene: 2. Full variable domain (remainder filled in from reference TRBV28 and TRBJ1-1): DVKVTQSSRYLVKRTGEKVFLECVQDMDHENMFWYRQDPGLGLRLIYFSYDVKMKEKGDIPEGYSVSREKKERFSLILESASTNQTSMYLCASSLTGPNTEAFFGQGTRLTVV.

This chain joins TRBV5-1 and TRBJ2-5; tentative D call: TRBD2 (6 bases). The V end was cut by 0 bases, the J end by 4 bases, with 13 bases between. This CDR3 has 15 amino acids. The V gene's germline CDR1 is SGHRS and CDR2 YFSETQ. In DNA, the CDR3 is TGCGCCAGCAGCTTGGGGAACGGAGCGGGAGAGACCCAGTACTTC. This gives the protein CASSLGNGAGETQYF.

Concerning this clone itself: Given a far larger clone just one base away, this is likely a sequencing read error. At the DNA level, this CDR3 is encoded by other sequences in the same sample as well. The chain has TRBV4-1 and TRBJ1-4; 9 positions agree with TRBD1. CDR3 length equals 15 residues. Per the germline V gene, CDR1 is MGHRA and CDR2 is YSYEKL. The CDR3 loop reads CASSQGQGPNEKLFF. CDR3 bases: TGTGCCAGCAGCCAGGGACAGGGACCTAATGAAAAACTGTTTTTT.

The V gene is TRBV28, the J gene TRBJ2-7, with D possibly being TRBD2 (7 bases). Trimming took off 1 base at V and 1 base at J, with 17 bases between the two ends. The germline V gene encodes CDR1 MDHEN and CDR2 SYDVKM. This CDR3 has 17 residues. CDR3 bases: TGTGCCAGCAGTTTATTACCCCGGACTAGGGGGTCCTACGAGCAGTACTTC. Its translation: CASSLLPRTRGSYEQYF.

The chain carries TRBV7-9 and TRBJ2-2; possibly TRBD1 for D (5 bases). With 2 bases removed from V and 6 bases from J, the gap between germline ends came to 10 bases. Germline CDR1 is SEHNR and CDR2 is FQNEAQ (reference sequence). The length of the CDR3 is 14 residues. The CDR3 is CASSLLSTAGELFF. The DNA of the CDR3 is TGTGCCAGCAGCTTACTGTCGACAGCCGGGGAGCTGTTTTTT.

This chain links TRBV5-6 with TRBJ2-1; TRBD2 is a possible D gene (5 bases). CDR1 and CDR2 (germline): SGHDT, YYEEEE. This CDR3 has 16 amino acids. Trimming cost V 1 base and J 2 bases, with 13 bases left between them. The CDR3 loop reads CASSLMGSVAYNEQFF. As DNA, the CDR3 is TGTGCCAGCAGCTTGATGGGTAGCGTAGCCTACAATGAGCAGTTCTTC.

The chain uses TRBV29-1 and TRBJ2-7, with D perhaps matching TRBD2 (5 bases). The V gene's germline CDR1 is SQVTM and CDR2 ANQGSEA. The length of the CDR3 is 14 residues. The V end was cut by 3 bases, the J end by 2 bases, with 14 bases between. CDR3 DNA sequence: TGCAGCGTTGACTCTCCGGGGTCGACCTACGAGCAGTACTTC. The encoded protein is CSVDSPGSTYEQYF.

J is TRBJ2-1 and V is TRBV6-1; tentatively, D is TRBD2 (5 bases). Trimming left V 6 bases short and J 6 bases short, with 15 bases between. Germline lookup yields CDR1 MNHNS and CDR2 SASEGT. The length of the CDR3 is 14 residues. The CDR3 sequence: CASRGSSLGNEQFF. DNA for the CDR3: TGTGCCAGCAGGGGGAGTTCTTTGGGCAATGAGCAGTTCTTC.

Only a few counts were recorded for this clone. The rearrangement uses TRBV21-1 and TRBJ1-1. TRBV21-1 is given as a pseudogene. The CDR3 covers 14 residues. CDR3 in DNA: TGTGCCAGCCCAAAGGGAGGGGGGAGGACTGAAGCTTTCTTT. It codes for CASPKGGGRTEAFF.

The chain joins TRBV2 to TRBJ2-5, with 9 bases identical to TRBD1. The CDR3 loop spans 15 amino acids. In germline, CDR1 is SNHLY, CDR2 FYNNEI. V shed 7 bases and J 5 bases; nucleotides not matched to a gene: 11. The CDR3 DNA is TGTGCCAGCAACCTCGACAGGGGGGCGGTGGAGACCCAGTACTTC. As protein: CASNLDRGAVETQYF.

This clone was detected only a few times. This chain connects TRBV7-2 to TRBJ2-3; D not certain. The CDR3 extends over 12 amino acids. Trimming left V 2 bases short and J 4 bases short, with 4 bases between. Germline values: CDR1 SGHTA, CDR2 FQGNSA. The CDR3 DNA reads TGTGCCAGCAGCTTAAGGCCAGATACGCAGTATTTT. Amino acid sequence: CASSLRPDTQYF. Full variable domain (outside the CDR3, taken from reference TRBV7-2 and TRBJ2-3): GAGVSQSPSNKVTEKGKDVELRCDPISGHTALYWYRQSLGQGLEFLIYFQGNSAPDKSGLPSDRFSAERTGGSVSTLTIQRTQQEDSAVYLCASSLRPDTQYFGPGTRLTVL.

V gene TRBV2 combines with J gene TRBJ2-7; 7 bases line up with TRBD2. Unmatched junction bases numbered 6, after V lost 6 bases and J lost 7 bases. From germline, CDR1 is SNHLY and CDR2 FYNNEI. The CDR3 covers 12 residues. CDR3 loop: CASSAWGGEQYF. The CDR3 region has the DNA TGTGCCAGCAGCGCGTGGGGGGGAGAGCAGTACTTC. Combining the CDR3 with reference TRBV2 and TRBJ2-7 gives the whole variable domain EPEVTQTPSHQVTQMGQEVILRCVPISNHLYFYWYRQILGQKVEFLVSFYNNEISEKSEIFDDQFSVERPDGSNFTLKIRSTKLEDSAMYFCASSAWGGEQYFGPGTRLTVT.

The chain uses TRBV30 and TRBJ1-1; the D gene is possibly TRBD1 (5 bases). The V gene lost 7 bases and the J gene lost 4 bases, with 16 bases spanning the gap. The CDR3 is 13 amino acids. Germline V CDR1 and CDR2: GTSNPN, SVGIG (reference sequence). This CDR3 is CAFIGGWGTEAFF. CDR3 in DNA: TGTGCCTTCATCGGGGGGTGGGGCACTGAAGCTTTCTTT.